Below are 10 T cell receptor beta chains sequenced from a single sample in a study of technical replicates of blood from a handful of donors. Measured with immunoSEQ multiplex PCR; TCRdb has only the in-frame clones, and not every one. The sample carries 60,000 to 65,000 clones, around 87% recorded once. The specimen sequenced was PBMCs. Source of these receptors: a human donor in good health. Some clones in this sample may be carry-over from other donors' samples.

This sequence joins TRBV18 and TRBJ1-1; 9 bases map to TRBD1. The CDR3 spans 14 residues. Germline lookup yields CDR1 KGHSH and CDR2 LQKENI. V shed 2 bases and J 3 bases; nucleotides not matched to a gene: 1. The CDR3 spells CASSPGQGYTEAFF. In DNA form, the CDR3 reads TGTGCCAGCTCACCAGGACAGGGGTACACTGAAGCTTTCTTT.

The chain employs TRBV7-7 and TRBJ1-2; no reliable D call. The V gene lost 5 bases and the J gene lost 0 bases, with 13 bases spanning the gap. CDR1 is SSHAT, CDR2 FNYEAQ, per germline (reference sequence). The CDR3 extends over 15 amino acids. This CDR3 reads CASSPLTGANYGYTF. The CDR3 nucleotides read TGTGCCAGCAGCCCTTTAACGGGAGCTAACTATGGCTACACCTTC. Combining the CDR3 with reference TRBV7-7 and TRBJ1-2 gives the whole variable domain GAGVSQSPRYKVTKRGQDVTLRCDPISSHATLYWYQQALGQGPEFLTYFNYEAQPDKSGLPSDRFSAERPEGSISTLTIQRTEQRDSAMYRCASSPLTGANYGYTFGSGTRLTVV.

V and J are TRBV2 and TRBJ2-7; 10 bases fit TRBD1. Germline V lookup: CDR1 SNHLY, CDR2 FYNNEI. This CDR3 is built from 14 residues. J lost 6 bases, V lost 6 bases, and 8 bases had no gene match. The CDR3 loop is CASSESTGGPEQYF. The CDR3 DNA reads TGTGCCAGCAGCGAATCGACAGGGGGCCCCGAGCAGTACTTC.

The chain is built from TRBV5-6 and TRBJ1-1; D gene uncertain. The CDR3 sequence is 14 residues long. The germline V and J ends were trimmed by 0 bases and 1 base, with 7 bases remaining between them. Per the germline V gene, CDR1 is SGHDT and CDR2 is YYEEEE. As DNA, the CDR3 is TGTGCCAGCAGCTTGGCCTCGGGGAACACTGAAGCTTTCTTT. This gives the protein CASSLASGNTEAFF.

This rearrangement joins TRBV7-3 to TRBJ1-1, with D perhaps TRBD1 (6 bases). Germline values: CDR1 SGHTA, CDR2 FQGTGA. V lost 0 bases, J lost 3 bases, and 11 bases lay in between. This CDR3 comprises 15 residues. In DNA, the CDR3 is TGTGCCAGCAGCTTAACGGGGGACACTTACACTGAAGCTTTCTTT. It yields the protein CASSLTGDTYTEAFF.

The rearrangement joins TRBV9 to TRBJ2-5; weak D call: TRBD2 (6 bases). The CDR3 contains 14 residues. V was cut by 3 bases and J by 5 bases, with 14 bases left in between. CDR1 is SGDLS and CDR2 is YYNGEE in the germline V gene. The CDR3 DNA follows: TGTGCCAGCAGCGCTCCTAGCGTCGGGGAGACCCAGTACTTC. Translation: CASSAPSVGETQYF.

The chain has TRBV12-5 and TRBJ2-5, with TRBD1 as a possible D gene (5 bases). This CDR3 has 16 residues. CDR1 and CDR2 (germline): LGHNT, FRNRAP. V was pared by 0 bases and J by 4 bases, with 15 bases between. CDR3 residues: CASGLVLGADGETQYF. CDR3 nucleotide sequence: TGTGCTAGTGGTTTGGTACTTGGGGCGGACGGAGAGACCCAGTACTTC.

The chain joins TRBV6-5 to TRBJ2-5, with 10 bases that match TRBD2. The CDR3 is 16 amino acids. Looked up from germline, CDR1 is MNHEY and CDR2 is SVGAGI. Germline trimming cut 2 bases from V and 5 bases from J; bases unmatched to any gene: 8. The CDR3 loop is CASSYPERGGSETQYF. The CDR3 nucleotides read TGTGCCAGCAGTTACCCAGAGCGGGGGGGCTCGGAGACCCAGTACTTC.

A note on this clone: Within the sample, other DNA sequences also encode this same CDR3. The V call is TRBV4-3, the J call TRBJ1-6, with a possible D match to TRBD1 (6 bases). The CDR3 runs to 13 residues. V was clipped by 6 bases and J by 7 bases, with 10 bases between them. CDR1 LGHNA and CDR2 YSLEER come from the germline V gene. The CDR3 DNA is TGCGCCAGCAGTCTCGGACAGAATTCACCCCTCCACTTT. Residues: CASSLGQNSPLHF.

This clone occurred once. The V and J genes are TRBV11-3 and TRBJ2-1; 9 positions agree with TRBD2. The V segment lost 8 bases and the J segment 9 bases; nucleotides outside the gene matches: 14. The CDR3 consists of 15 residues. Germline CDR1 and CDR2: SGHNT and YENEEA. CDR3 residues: CASALRAGGPSEQFF. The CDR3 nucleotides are TGTGCCAGCGCTCTGCGAGCGGGAGGCCCGAGTGAGCAGTTCTTC.